This entry lists 10 T cell receptor beta chains sequenced from one sample in a study of blood T cell repertoires in COVID-19. Some clones are missing from TCRdb's copy, which holds only in-frame ones; the method was immunoSEQ multiplex PCR. In the table there are 150,000 to 200,000 clones, about 86% of which are singletons. Specimen: peripheral blood. Receptors were obtained from a man in his fifties with active or convalescent COVID-19.

This chain connects TRBV5-1 to TRBJ2-1, with 14 bases aligning to TRBD2. This CDR3 contains 17 residues. Germline assignment: CDR1 SGHRS and CDR2 YFSETQ. V dropped 0 bases and J dropped 8; count of bases not matched to a gene: 7. Here the CDR3 DNA reads TGCGCCAGCAGCTTGGCGACTAGCGGGGGGGCGGTTGATGAGCAGTTCTTC. Translated: CASSLATSGGAVDEQFF.

CDR3 loop: CASSPIGGRDSPLHF. As DNA, the CDR3 is TGTGCCAGCAGCCCCATTGGGGGGAGAGATTCACCCCTCCACTTT. This sequence joins TRBV11-2 and TRBJ1-6; D may be TRBD1 (5 bases). Germline V lookup: CDR1 SGHAT, CDR2 FQNNGV. This CDR3 is built from 15 residues. Trimming left V 5 bases short and J 8 bases short, with 16 bases between.

J is TRBJ2-7 and V is TRBV5-1, with 8 nucleotides matching TRBD2. The CDR3 has 17 amino acids. The germline V gene encodes CDR1 SGHRS and CDR2 YFSETQ. Trimming cost V 4 bases and J 0 bases; bases outside gene matches: 12. The CDR3 spells CASSGSGSRGDSYEQYF. DNA of the CDR3: TGCGCCAGCAGCGGGAGCGGGAGTAGGGGGGACTCCTACGAGCAGTACTTC.

The rearrangement links TRBV3-1 (or the pseudogene TRBV3-2) to TRBJ1-1; 9 bases line up with TRBD1. The CDR3 totals 14 residues. Germline assignment: CDR1 LGHDT and CDR2 YNNKEL (reference sequence). V shed 4 bases and J 4 bases; nucleotides not matched to a gene: 4. The CDR3 coding sequence is TGTGCCAGCAGCCGACTGACAGGGGGCACTGAAGCTTTCTTT. As protein: CASSRLTGGTEAFF.

This chain links TRBV5-3 with TRBJ2-1, with 9 bases identical to TRBD1. TRBV5-3 is designated an ORF whose function remains uncertain. Trimming removed 5 bases from V and 5 bases from J; junction bases left unmatched: 20. This CDR3 has 19 residues. The CDR3 nucleotides read TGTGCCAGAAGTTCTCCGGGACAGGGAATCCCTACTAGGGACAATGAGCAGTTCTTC. Residues: CARSSPGQGIPTRDNEQFF.

V and J are TRBV30 and TRBJ1-6; weak D call: TRBD1 (5 bases). V lost 4 bases and J 11 bases, leaving 12 bases between the germline ends. Germline lookup yields CDR1 GTSNPN and CDR2 SVGIG (reference sequence). This CDR3 contains 12 residues. In nucleotides, the CDR3 is TGTGCCTGGACAGGGATAGGGCCACCCCTCCACTTT. Translating gives CAWTGIGPPLHF.

The DNA for the CDR3 is TGTGCCTGGAGTCGGGTAGCCGGGGAGCTGTTTTTT. This translates into CAWSRVAGELFF. The rearrangement links TRBV30 to TRBJ2-2; D is undetermined. The CDR3 is made up of 12 amino acids. V was shortened by 2 bases and J by 6 bases, with 7 bases between the two germline ends. The germline V gene encodes CDR1 GTSNPN and CDR2 SVGIG (reference sequence).

This clone was found a few times. CDR3 loop: CASSLRRVLGLADYNEQFF. The CDR3 nucleotides read TGCGCCAGCAGCTTGCGGAGGGTACTCGGACTAGCGGACTACAATGAGCAGTTCTTC. The chain couples TRBV5-1 to TRBJ2-1; 10 bases line up with TRBD2. The CDR3 extends over 19 amino acids. Germline V CDR1 and CDR2: SGHRS, YFSETQ. The ends lost 1 base at V and 3 bases at J; junction bases unmatched: 13. Full variable domain (rest looked up from reference TRBV5-1 and TRBJ2-1): KAGVTQTPRYLIKTRGQQVTLSCSPISGHRSVSWYQQTPGQGLQFLFEYFSETQRNKGNFPGRFSGRQFSNSRSEMNVSTLELGDSALYLCASSLRRVLGLADYNEQFFGPGTRLTVL.

The rearrangement uses TRBV4-3 and TRBJ1-1; D gene uncertain. The CDR3 has 15 residues. The germline V gene encodes CDR1 LGHNA and CDR2 YSLEER. V lost 1 base and J 4 bases, leaving 13 bases between the germline ends. CDR3 bases: TGCGCCAGCAGCCAAGTTCGCGGCTTCGGCACTGAAGCTTTCTTT. This sequence encodes CASSQVRGFGTEAFF.

CDR3 loop: CASSVLSLQSYNEQFF. The CDR3 region has the DNA TGTGCCAGCAGCGTATTGAGTCTACAGTCTTACAATGAGCAGTTCTTC. This chain links TRBV9 with TRBJ2-1; D gene ambiguous. Germline V gene data show CDR1 as SGDLS and CDR2 as YYNGEE. Trimming removed 1 base at V and 4 bases at J, with 15 bases between. This CDR3 contains 16 residues.